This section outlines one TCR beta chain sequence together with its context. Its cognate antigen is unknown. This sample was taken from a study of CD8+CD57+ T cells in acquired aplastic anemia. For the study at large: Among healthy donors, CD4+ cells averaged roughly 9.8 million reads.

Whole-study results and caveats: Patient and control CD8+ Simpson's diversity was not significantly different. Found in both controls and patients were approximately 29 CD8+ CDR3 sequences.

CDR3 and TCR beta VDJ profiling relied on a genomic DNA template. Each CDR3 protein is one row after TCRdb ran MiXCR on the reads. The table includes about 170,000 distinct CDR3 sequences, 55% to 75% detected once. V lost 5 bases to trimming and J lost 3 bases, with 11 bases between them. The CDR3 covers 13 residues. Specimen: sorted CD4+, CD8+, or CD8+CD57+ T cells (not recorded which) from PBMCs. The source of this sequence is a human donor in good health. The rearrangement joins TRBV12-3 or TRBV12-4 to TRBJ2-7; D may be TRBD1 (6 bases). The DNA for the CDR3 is TGTGCCAGCAGTCCTGGACAGAACTACGAGCAGTACTTC. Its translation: CASSPGQNYEQYF.